The 28 T cell receptor beta chains below all came from one sample that was sequenced in a study of CD8+ T cells in alopecia areata. Stated treatment: oral pan-JAK inhibitor, 5-10 mg twice daily. Sequencing used cDNA as its template, made by extracting RNA and reverse transcribing it. Data came from immunoSEQ multiplex PCR; TCRdb stores just in-frame clones and leaves some out. The data contain about 200,000 clones, about two fifths of them singletons. Specimen: CD4+ T cells sorted from blood, collected at approximately week 30, from a patient treated with tofacitinib. The receptor set was obtained from a human donor with alopecia areata.

As for this clone: This same CDR3 is encoded by further DNA sequences in the sample. This chain's CDR3 is CASSPGGPTDTQYF. Written as DNA, the CDR3 is TGCGCCAGCAGCCCGGGGGGACCCACAGATACGCAGTATTTT. The V gene is TRBV5-1, the J gene TRBJ2-3, with 7 bases matching TRBD2. The trim removed 4 bases at V and 2 bases at J, leaving 4 bases unmatched. CDR1 is SGHRS and CDR2 is YFSETQ in the germline V gene. The CDR3 runs 14 residues.

In DNA form, the CDR3 reads TGTGCCAGCAGCCCAACAGGGGGCATTGGCAATCAGCCCCAGCATTTT. Its protein is CASSPTGGIGNQPQHF. V gene TRBV5-6 combines with J gene TRBJ1-5, with TRBD1 matching 9 bases. CDR3 length: 16 amino acids. CDR1 and CDR2 (germline): SGHDT, YYEEEE. After removal of 4 bases from V and 2 bases from J, the junction contained 7 bases not matched to a gene.

The V and J genes are TRBV9 and TRBJ2-3; no reliable D call. This CDR3 is built from 13 residues. Per the germline V gene, CDR1 is SGDLS and CDR2 is YYNGEE. Trimming took 4 bases from V and 5 from J, leaving 11 bases between them. CDR3 nucleotides: TGTGCCAGCAGCTCTCCTTTGCTAGATACGCAGTATTTT. It translates to CASSSPLLDTQYF.

The V and J genes are TRBV2 and TRBJ1-5, with 8 bases that match TRBD1. The CDR3 has 15 amino acids. Germline V lookup: CDR1 SNHLY, CDR2 FYNNEI. V was pared by 1 base and J by 2 bases, with 1 base of the junction left unmatched. DNA for the CDR3: TGTGCCAGCAGTGAAGGGGGACAGGGCAATCAGCCCCAGCATTTT. Its translation: CASSEGGQGNQPQHF.

This chain uses TRBV2 with TRBJ2-7; no firm D call. Germline values: CDR1 SNHLY, CDR2 FYNNEI. Trimming left V 8 bases short and J 2 bases short, with 7 bases between. The CDR3 runs 11 residues. The CDR3 loop reads CASRTAYEQYF. CDR3 in DNA: TGTGCCAGCCGGACCGCCTACGAGCAGTACTTC. Combining the CDR3 with reference TRBV2 and TRBJ2-7 gives the whole variable domain EPEVTQTPSHQVTQMGQEVILRCVPISNHLYFYWYRQILGQKVEFLVSFYNNEISEKSEIFDDQFSVERPDGSNFTLKIRSTKLEDSAMYFCASRTAYEQYFGPGTRLTVT.

The chain links TRBV25-1 to TRBJ2-3; D remains ambiguous. Trimming took off 5 bases at V and 3 bases at J, with 9 bases between the two ends. Looked up from germline, CDR1 is MGHDK and CDR2 is SYGVNS. The CDR3 consists of 13 residues. CDR3 nucleotides: TGTGCCAGCAGTCGAGTTGGTACAGATACGCAGTATTTT. Translated: CASSRVGTDTQYF.

The V gene is TRBV12-5, the J gene TRBJ1-5; 7 bases line up with TRBD1. The CDR3 contains 15 residues. CDR1 is LGHNT, CDR2 FRNRAP, per germline. V shed 1 base and J 6 bases; nucleotides not matched to a gene: 6. CDR3 in amino acids: CASGLGQGGSQPQHF. The CDR3 DNA follows: TGTGCTAGTGGTTTGGGACAGGGAGGGAGTCAGCCCCAGCATTTT.

The chain joins TRBV5-1 to TRBJ2-7; perhaps TRBD1 as D (6 bases). The CDR3 length is 13 residues. The germline V gene encodes CDR1 SGHRS and CDR2 YFSETQ. The V end was cut by 0 bases, the J end by 6 bases, with 10 bases between. The CDR3 DNA follows: TGCGCCAGCAGCTTGGGTCAGGGGATCGAGCAGTACTTC. Protein sequence: CASSLGQGIEQYF.

The rearrangement links TRBV5-1 to TRBJ1-3; TRBD1 matches at 7 bases. Germline CDR1 is SGHRS and CDR2 is YFSETQ. The CDR3 extends over 16 amino acids. Germline trimming cut 1 base from V and 2 bases from J; bases unmatched to any gene: 6. The DNA of the CDR3 is TGCGCCAGCAGCTTGAGTAACAGGGGCGCTGGAAACACCATATATTTT. It yields the protein CASSLSNRGAGNTIYF. The full variable domain, rest sourced from reference TRBV5-1 and TRBJ1-3, is KAGVTQTPRYLIKTRGQQVTLSCSPISGHRSVSWYQQTPGQGLQFLFEYFSETQRNKGNFPGRFSGRQFSNSRSEMNVSTLELGDSALYLCASSLSNRGAGNTIYFGEGSWLTVV.

This clone turned up a few times. J is TRBJ1-1 and V is TRBV5-1, with D possibly TRBD1 on 6 matching bases. The CDR3 is made up of 12 amino acids. V dropped 4 bases and J dropped 8 bases, with 12 bases sitting between them. Germline CDR1 reads SGHRS; CDR2 reads YFSETQ. As DNA, the CDR3 is TGCGCCAGCAGCATCCCCGGGACAGAAGCTTTCTTT. Translation: CASSIPGTEAFF.

The chain employs TRBV7-2 and TRBJ1-6, with TRBD1 matching over 11 bases. The V gene end was trimmed by 5 bases and the J gene end by 10 bases; junction bases not matched to a gene: 10. The CDR3 spans 16 residues. Germline loops: CDR1 SGHTA, CDR2 FQGNSA. The CDR3 coding sequence is TGTGCCAGCAGCCTGGGTTCCGGGACAGGGGGATCACCCCTCCACTTT. Encoded protein: CASSLGSGTGGSPLHF. The full variable domain, its missing parts supplied by reference TRBV7-2 and TRBJ1-6, is GAGVSQSPSNKVTEKGKDVELRCDPISGHTALYWYRQSLGQGLEFLIYFQGNSAPDKSGLPSDRFSAERTGGSVSTLTIQRTQQEDSAVYLCASSLGSGTGGSPLHFGNGTRLTVT.

The V and J genes are TRBV29-1 and TRBJ2-1; a weak D match, TRBD1 (5 bases). Trimming took off 8 bases at V and 5 bases at J, with 19 bases between the two ends. Germline CDR1 is SQVTM and CDR2 is ANQGSEA. The CDR3 runs 14 residues. The CDR3 sequence: CSPPRQGTNNEQFF. The CDR3 nucleotides read TGCAGCCCCCCTCGGCAGGGAACCAACAATGAGCAGTTCTTC.

CDR3 sequence (DNA): TGTGCCAGCAGCCAAGACCGACAGGGAAACTCACCCCTCCACTTT. Translated: CASSQDRQGNSPLHF. The rearrangement uses TRBV4-2 and TRBJ1-6, with 7 bases matching TRBD1. Germline V CDR1 and CDR2: LGHNA, YNFKEQ. With V trimmed by 0 bases and J by 10 bases, 6 bases remained unmatched. This CDR3 has 15 residues.

V usage is TRBV2 and J usage is TRBJ2-3; 7 nucleotides match TRBD2. The V gene's germline CDR1 is SNHLY and CDR2 FYNNEI. Unmatched junction bases numbered 10, after V lost 6 bases and J lost 4 bases. There are 15 residues in the CDR3. CDR3 region: CASSPGGGPPDTQYF. The CDR3 region has the DNA TGTGCCAGCAGCCCGGGGGGTGGCCCCCCAGATACGCAGTATTTT. The full variable domain, completed using reference TRBV2 and TRBJ2-3, is EPEVTQTPSHQVTQMGQEVILRCVPISNHLYFYWYRQILGQKVEFLVSFYNNEISEKSEIFDDQFSVERPDGSNFTLKIRSTKLEDSAMYFCASSPGGGPPDTQYFGPGTRLTVL.

This clone was found a few times. The CDR3 loop reads CAISSSGAALNEKLFF. CDR3 sequence (DNA): TGTGCCATCAGTTCTTCAGGGGCCGCCCTCAATGAAAAACTGTTTTTT. The chain is built from TRBV10-3 and TRBJ1-4; weak D call: TRBD1 (6 bases). CDR3 length: 16 residues. Looked up from germline, CDR1 is ENHRY and CDR2 is SYGVKD. V was trimmed by 5 bases and J by 5 bases, leaving 18 bases between them.

V usage is TRBV29-1 and J usage is TRBJ2-1; TRBD2 matches at 7 bases. This CDR3 is 12 amino acids long. After removal of 6 bases from V and 7 bases from J, the junction contained 6 bases not matched to a gene. Germline CDR1 reads SQVTM; CDR2 reads ANQGSEA. The CDR3 reads CSVGGNINEQFF. The CDR3, as DNA: TGCAGCGTGGGGGGGAACATAAATGAGCAGTTCTTC.

This chain uses TRBV11-2 with TRBJ2-7; 11 nucleotides match TRBD2. Germline loops: CDR1 SGHAT, CDR2 FQNNGV. There are 13 residues in the CDR3. Losses at the gene ends were 5 bases for V and 7 bases for J; bases not matched to a gene: 4. The CDR3 spells CASSRTSGSEQYF. The CDR3 region has the DNA TGTGCCAGCAGCCGTACTAGCGGGAGTGAGCAGTACTTC.

The V gene is TRBV29-1, the J gene TRBJ2-7; 8 bases fit TRBD1. This CDR3 is built from 13 residues. The germline V gene has CDR1 SQVTM and CDR2 ANQGSEA. With V trimmed by 7 bases and J by 0 bases, 5 bases remained unmatched. The CDR3, as DNA: TGCAGCGCGAGGACAGGGCACTCCTACGAGCAGTACTTC. Translation gives CSARTGHSYEQYF.

The chain joins TRBV6-5 to TRBJ1-2; 7 positions agree with TRBD1. CDR1 and CDR2 from the germline V gene are MNHEY and SVGAGI. The ends lost 0 bases at V and 0 bases at J; junction bases unmatched: 1. The CDR3 sequence is 15 residues long. The CDR3 bases are TGTGCCAGCAGTTACTCGACAGGGCCTAACTATGGCTACACCTTC. Its translation: CASSYSTGPNYGYTF.

The chain carries TRBV27 and TRBJ2-1, with D hard to call. The CDR3 length is 15 residues. CDR1 MNHEY and CDR2 SMNVEV come from the germline V gene (reference sequence). V lost 0 bases to trimming and J lost 5 bases, with 11 bases between them. The DNA for the CDR3 is TGTGCCAGCAGTTTATCGAACGCAAGAAACAATGAGCAGTTCTTC. This gives the protein CASSLSNARNNEQFF.

The V and J genes are TRBV5-1 and TRBJ2-3; D perhaps matches TRBD2 (6 bases). The CDR3 has 16 residues. Germline V gene data show CDR1 as SGHRS and CDR2 as YFSETQ. Trimming removed 0 bases from V and 0 bases from J, with 11 bases in between. The CDR3 region is CASSLGASASTDTQYF. CDR3 nucleotides: TGCGCCAGCAGCTTGGGGGCTAGCGCTAGCACAGATACGCAGTATTTT.

This chain uses TRBV28 with TRBJ2-3; TRBD2 aligns across 9 bases. Germline CDR1 and CDR2: MDHEN and SYDVKM. CDR3 length equals 16 residues. Trimming at V came to 6 bases and at J to 2 bases, leaving 9 bases not matched to a gene. The CDR3 is CASRSMKRGDTDTQYF. The CDR3 nucleotides read TGTGCCAGCAGGTCAATGAAGCGGGGGGACACAGATACGCAGTATTTT.

J is TRBJ1-5 and V is TRBV2; no clear D gene. CDR3 size: 16 residues. Looked up from germline, CDR1 is SNHLY and CDR2 is FYNNEI. V gave up 5 bases and J gave up 2 bases, with 16 bases separating them. In DNA, the CDR3 is TGTGCCAGCAGTATAGGTATAGCCAGCGGCAATCAGCCCCAGCATTTT. Amino acid sequence: CASSIGIASGNQPQHF.

The CDR3 DNA reads as TGTGCCAGCAGGACAAGCGGGGGGGCTGCCGAGCAGTACTTC. Encoded protein: CASRTSGGAAEQYF. The chain is built from TRBV6-5 and TRBJ2-7; 10 bases align to TRBD2. Germline V CDR1 and CDR2: MNHEY, SVGAGI. V gave up 6 bases and J gave up 6 bases; unmatched junction bases: 8. The CDR3 is made up of 14 amino acids.

The chain is built from TRBV19 and TRBJ1-1; no definite D call. CDR3 size: 14 residues. V was pared by 1 base and J by 1 base, with 7 bases between. Germline assignment: CDR1 LNHDA and CDR2 SQIVND (reference sequence). CDR3 protein: CASSIALSNTEAFF. The CDR3 nucleotides read TGTGCCAGTAGTATAGCTCTCTCGAACACTGAAGCTTTCTTT.

CDR3 in amino acids: CSVVGRYYNEQFF. DNA for the CDR3: TGCAGCGTTGTAGGGCGCTACTACAATGAGCAGTTCTTC. The genes are TRBV29-1 and TRBJ2-1; unclear D gene. There are 13 residues in the CDR3. V lost 4 bases to trimming and J lost 3 bases, with 10 bases between them. CDR1 and CDR2 (germline): SQVTM, ANQGSEA.

The CDR3 spells CASSQDFSQGLYGYTF. CDR3 DNA sequence: TGTGCCAGCAGCCAAGATTTTAGCCAGGGCTTGTATGGCTACACCTTC. The chain is built from TRBV4-2 and TRBJ1-2; perhaps TRBD1 as D (5 bases). Germline V gives CDR1 LGHNA, CDR2 YNFKEQ. The V and J ends lost 0 bases and 5 bases respectively, with 16 bases between them. The CDR3 is 16 amino acids.

This clone was counted only a few times. J is TRBJ2-1 and V is TRBV7-3; unclear D gene. With 2 bases removed from V and 7 bases from J, the gap between germline ends came to 9 bases. Germline V gene sequence: CDR1 SGHTA, CDR2 FQGTGA. The CDR3 has 13 residues. The CDR3 sequence is CASSLQPINEQFF. In DNA, the CDR3 is TGTGCCAGCAGCTTACAGCCGATAAATGAGCAGTTCTTC.